The 14 T cell receptor beta chains listed next were all sequenced from one sample in a study of PD-1 blockade in classical Hodgkin lymphoma. Brentuximab vedotin exposure varied among the patients, all of whom had relapsed after autologous stem cell transplantation. The repertoire was sequenced with immunoSEQ multiplex PCR; TCRdb's copy has only in-frame clones and lacks some. The table shows about 21,000 clones, with 68% occurring only once. Material: peripheral blood mononuclear cells (PBMCs), obtained at baseline. These receptor sequences come from a human donor with classical Hodgkin lymphoma.

The CDR3 bases are TGTGCCAGCAGCTTAGGGTATGCAGATACGCAGTATTTT. Translation: CASSLGYADTQYF. This chain joins TRBV7-3 and TRBJ2-3; D gene ambiguous. Per germline, CDR1 SGHTA and CDR2 FQGTGA. V lost 2 bases and J lost 4, with 7 bases in between. The CDR3 has 13 residues.

The chain combines TRBV7-2 with TRBJ1-5; no definite D call. Trimming took 5 bases from V and 2 from J, leaving 16 bases between them. The CDR3 runs 16 residues. CDR1 SGHTA and CDR2 FQGNSA come from the germline V gene. Here the CDR3 DNA reads TGTGCCAGCAGCCCAGGACGGCGTGGAGGCAATCAGCCCCAGCATTTT. Translated, it gives CASSPGRRGGNQPQHF.

V is TRBV21-1 and J is TRBJ2-7. TRBV21-1 represents a pseudogene. The CDR3 has 12 residues. The DNA for the CDR3 is TGTGCCAGCATCCCAATTCTCTACGAGCAGTACTTC. It translates to CASIPILYEQYF.

The chain recombines TRBV2 with TRBJ1-1; D unclear. Germline V gene sequence: CDR1 SNHLY, CDR2 FYNNEI. Trimming took 9 bases from V and 10 from J, leaving 12 bases between them. The CDR3 has 10 amino acids. CDR3 protein: CASRSVVAFF. Here the CDR3 DNA reads TGTGCCAGTCGGTCCGTCGTAGCTTTCTTT.

This rearrangement joins TRBV6-1 to TRBJ1-1, with D perhaps matching TRBD1 (5 bases). The CDR3 totals 15 residues. V lost 6 bases and J 0 bases, leaving 14 bases between the germline ends. Germline V gives CDR1 MNHNS, CDR2 SASEGT. In DNA form, the CDR3 reads TGTGCCAGCAGGCCGGGGCCTTTCATGAACACTGAAGCTTTCTTT. This codes for CASRPGPFMNTEAFF.

The V and J genes are TRBV14 and TRBJ2-4, with 9 bases aligning to TRBD1. The CDR3 length is 19 residues. V shed 2 bases and J 0 bases; nucleotides not matched to a gene: 11. Per germline, CDR1 SGHDN and CDR2 FVKESK. The CDR3 here is CASSQTGTGTTLAKNIQYF. As DNA, the CDR3 is TGTGCCAGCAGCCAAACCGGGACAGGGACAACCCTAGCCAAAAACATTCAGTACTTC. The variable domain in full, with the rest retrieved from reference TRBV14 and TRBJ2-4, is EAGVTQFPSHSVIEKGQTVTLRCDPISGHDNLYWYRRVMGKEIKFLLHFVKESKQDESGMPNNRFLAERTGGTYSTLKVQPAELEDSGVYFCASSQTGTGTTLAKNIQYFGAGTRLSVL.

V and J are TRBV7-2 and TRBJ1-1; 7 bases map to TRBD1. CDR1 is SGHTA, CDR2 FQGNSA, per germline. The CDR3 loop spans 15 amino acids. Unmatched junction bases numbered 7, after V lost 5 bases and J lost 1 base. This chain's CDR3 is CASSPEQGRNTEAFF. The CDR3 DNA is TGTGCCAGCAGCCCCGAACAGGGGCGGAACACTGAAGCTTTCTTT.

The chain joins TRBV6-5 to TRBJ2-7; TRBD2 matches at 8 bases. Trimming at V came to 7 bases and at J to 2 bases, leaving 4 bases not matched to a gene. Germline lookup yields CDR1 MNHEY and CDR2 SVGAGI. CDR3 length: 13 residues. CDR3 protein: CASTGGLTYEQYF. The CDR3 nucleotides read TGTGCCAGCACGGGGGGGCTTACCTACGAGCAGTACTTC.

The V call is TRBV30, the J call TRBJ2-7; 8 bases are shared with TRBD2. The CDR3 totals 14 residues. From germline, CDR1 is GTSNPN and CDR2 SVGIG (reference sequence). The trim removed 4 bases at V and 7 bases at J, leaving 12 bases unmatched. CDR3 sequence reads: CAWIPSGRSREQYF. CDR3 nucleotides: TGTGCCTGGATACCCAGCGGGAGAAGCAGGGAGCAGTACTTC.

By share, this clone counts as medium-sized. J is TRBJ1-3 and V is TRBV5-1; TRBD1 might be the D (6 bases). Trimming took off 2 bases at V and 8 bases at J, with 20 bases between the two ends. The CDR3 spans 16 residues. The germline V gene encodes CDR1 SGHRS and CDR2 YFSETQ. CDR3 amino acids: CASSFDRRTLTDTIYF. The CDR3 nucleotides are TGCGCCAGCAGCTTCGACAGGCGAACTCTGACGGACACCATATATTTT.

The rearrangement joins TRBV5-4 to TRBJ2-7; D is possibly TRBD2 (5 bases). This CDR3 spans 14 amino acids. Trimming pared 4 bases from V and 3 bases from J, leaving 14 bases between. Germline V CDR1 and CDR2: SGHNT, YYREEE (reference sequence). The DNA of the CDR3 is TGTGCCAGCAGCAATCCGGTCGGGATCTACGAGCAGTACTTC. The encoded protein is CASSNPVGIYEQYF.

This chain joins TRBV29-1 and TRBJ2-5; D gene ambiguous. The end of the DNA is better explained by TRBJ2-7, so the J call may be wrong. Germline CDR1 SQVTM, CDR2 ANQGSEA. The CDR3 loop spans 15 amino acids. The CDR3 loop reads CSAGVGWLSSYEQYF. In DNA form, the CDR3 reads TGCAGCGCGGGCGTAGGGTGGCTGAGCTCCTACGAGCAGTACTTC.

The chain links TRBV18 to TRBJ2-2; 9 bases agree with TRBD1. The CDR3 extends over 18 amino acids. Germline V lookup: CDR1 KGHSH, CDR2 LQKENI. The V gene end was trimmed by 3 bases and the J gene end by 8 bases; junction bases not matched to a gene: 16. This chain's CDR3 is CASSPHALGTGSTGELFF. In DNA form, the CDR3 reads TGTGCCAGCTCACCCCACGCCCTAGGGACAGGGTCAACGGGGGAGCTGTTTTTT.

This clone was counted once. V and J are TRBV4-3 and TRBJ2-6; D not certain. In germline, CDR1 is LGHNA, CDR2 YSLEER. V was shortened by 2 bases and J by 2 bases, with 7 bases between the two germline ends. The CDR3 extends over 15 amino acids. The CDR3 sequence: CASSQMGTGANVLTF. The DNA for the CDR3 is TGCGCCAGCAGCCAAATGGGGACTGGGGCCAACGTCCTGACTTTC.